One and the same sample provided the 18 T cell receptor beta chains below, sequenced in a study of CD8 T cells in Susac syndrome. Reverse transcription of roughly 0.5 to 1 ug RNA was performed with random hexamers. TCRdb independently ran MiXCR on the immunoSEQ multiplex PCR reads; one entry per CDR3 protein. This repertoire shows some 180,000 distinct CDR3 sequences, over 90% found once; its top ten account for around 0.1%. Sequenced material: CD4+ T cells from PBMCs. The receptors shown here come from a human donor with Susac syndrome.

The gene calls are TRBV3-1 and TRBJ2-3; no firm D call. The CDR3 loop spans 14 amino acids. The germline V and J ends were trimmed by 4 bases and 4 bases, with 12 bases remaining between them. Germline-derived CDR1 and CDR2 are LGHDT and YNNKEL (reference sequence). CDR3 bases: TGTGCCAGCAGCCTCCAAATTCGGGCAGATACGCAGTATTTT. This encodes CASSLQIRADTQYF.

The rearrangement links TRBV29-1 to TRBJ2-2; perhaps D is TRBD1 or TRBD2 (5 bases each). V was clipped by 3 bases and J by 4 bases, with 6 bases between them. This CDR3 comprises 12 residues. CDR1 is SQVTM, CDR2 ANQGSEA, per germline. The CDR3 spells CSVEGPTGELFF. The DNA for the CDR3 is TGCAGCGTTGAGGGACCCACCGGGGAGCTGTTTTTT.

This chain connects TRBV7-2 to TRBJ2-3; D remains unclear. Per the germline V gene, CDR1 is SGHTA and CDR2 is FQGNSA. The length of the CDR3 is 13 residues. V shed 8 bases and J shed 6 bases, with 15 bases lying between them. CDR3 nucleotides: TGTGCCAGCTCTTTAAGGCAGGCGGATACGCAGTATTTT. Translated, it gives CASSLRQADTQYF.

This chain joins TRBV7-9 and TRBJ1-2; D ambiguous. The ends were cut back, 5 bases at V and 1 base at J, with 8 bases in the middle. CDR3 length: 13 residues. The germline gives CDR1 SEHNR, CDR2 FQNEAQ (reference sequence). The CDR3 loop is CASSEDGNYGYTF. DNA of the CDR3: TGTGCCAGCAGCGAGGACGGTAACTATGGCTACACCTTC.

This clonotype was seen a handful of times. V is TRBV7-2 and J is TRBJ2-1, with D maybe TRBD2 (5 bases). Trimming removed 5 bases at V and 9 bases at J, with 11 bases between. The CDR3 sequence is 12 residues long. In germline, CDR1 is SGHTA, CDR2 FQGNSA. DNA for the CDR3: TGTGCCAGCAGCCTGCTGGCGGGTGAGCAGTTCTTC. Its protein product is CASSLLAGEQFF.

The rearrangement uses TRBV11-2 and TRBJ1-1, with 11 nucleotides matching TRBD1. Germline trimming cut 1 base from V and 3 bases from J; bases unmatched to any gene: 1. Germline CDR1 SGHAT, CDR2 FQNNGV. This CDR3 contains 15 residues. The CDR3 sequence is CASSLAGQGDTEAFF. CDR3 nucleotides: TGTGCCAGCAGCTTAGCGGGACAGGGGGACACTGAAGCTTTCTTT.

The rearrangement joins TRBV12-3 or TRBV12-4 to TRBJ1-2; TRBD1 agrees at 7 bases. V was pared by 2 bases and J by 8 bases, with 11 bases of the junction left unmatched. This CDR3 has 15 residues. CDR3 nucleotide sequence: TGTGCCAGCAGTTTACGGGCCAGGGGGTTCAGCGGCTACACCTTC. It encodes CASSLRARGFSGYTF.

The chain recombines TRBV29-1 with TRBJ1-3; D remains ambiguous. Germline loops: CDR1 SQVTM, CDR2 ANQGSEA. The V and J ends lost 4 bases and 4 bases respectively, with 11 bases between them. CDR3 length: 13 residues. The CDR3: CSVGVYGGNTIYF. The CDR3 DNA reads as TGCAGCGTTGGGGTCTACGGGGGAAACACCATATATTTT.

The rearrangement joins TRBV11-2 to TRBJ1-1; the D is unclear. Germline assignment: CDR1 SGHAT and CDR2 FQNNGV. The V and J ends lost 5 bases and 5 bases respectively, with 15 bases between them. The CDR3 has 14 amino acids. Here the CDR3 DNA reads TGTGCCAGCAGCCCCTTTAGTGGCAGGACTGAAGCTTTCTTT. Protein: CASSPFSGRTEAFF. Full variable domain (missing parts from reference TRBV11-2 and TRBJ1-1): EAGVAQSPRYKIIEKRQSVAFWCNPISGHATLYWYQQILGQGPKLLIQFQNNGVVDDSQLPKDRFSAERLKGVDSTLKIQPAKLEDSAVYLCASSPFSGRTEAFFGQGTRLTVV.

The rearrangement uses TRBV28 and TRBJ2-3, with 8 bases identical to TRBD2. The CDR3 is 17 amino acids. Per the germline V gene, CDR1 is MDHEN and CDR2 is SYDVKM. Trimming cost V 3 bases and J 0 bases; bases outside gene matches: 8. The chain's CDR3 is CASSFGRGGPSTDTQYF. The CDR3 DNA reads TGTGCCAGCAGTTTTGGTCGGGGGGGCCCAAGCACAGATACGCAGTATTTT.

J is TRBJ2-1 and V is TRBV30; TRBD2 aligns across 7 bases. The CDR3 runs to 12 residues. V trimming: 0 bases; J trimming: 9 bases; junction bases outside the gene matches: 2. The germline V gene has CDR1 GTSNPN and CDR2 SVGIG (reference sequence). The CDR3 DNA follows: TGTGCCTGGAGTGTCGGGGGGTCTGAGCAGTTCTTC. Translation: CAWSVGGSEQFF.

The chain joins TRBV20-1 to TRBJ2-5; 9 bases map to TRBD1. J was trimmed by 5 bases and V by 2 bases; bases with no gene match: 9. CDR3 length: 15 amino acids. Germline V gene data show CDR1 as DFQATT and CDR2 as SNEGSKA (reference sequence). The CDR3 here is CSARPRDRVAETQYF. The CDR3 nucleotides are TGCAGTGCTAGACCAAGGGACAGGGTGGCGGAGACCCAGTACTTC.

This clonotype appeared a few times. In DNA form, the CDR3 reads TGTGCCAGCAGCTTAAGGCGGGGTCGCTTCGACGAGCAGTACTTC. Its protein product is CASSLRRGRFDEQYF. V usage is TRBV11-2 and J usage is TRBJ2-7; D is possibly TRBD2 (6 bases). The V gene lost 2 bases and the J gene lost 5 bases, with 16 bases spanning the gap. Germline loops: CDR1 SGHAT, CDR2 FQNNGV. The CDR3 contains 15 residues.

The V gene is TRBV5-1, the J gene TRBJ1-2, with 8 bases identical to TRBD1. The CDR3 spans 14 residues. Trimming removed 4 bases from V and 3 bases from J; junction bases left unmatched: 5. CDR1 is SGHRS and CDR2 is YFSETQ in the germline V gene. The CDR3 DNA reads TGCGCCAGCAGCGTCGGACAGGGCGACTATGGCTACACCTTC. This translates into CASSVGQGDYGYTF.

The table lists this clonotype with a count of one. The chain has TRBV28 and TRBJ1-2; D gene ambiguous. This CDR3 has 11 residues. Deletions cut 8 bases from V and 0 bases from J, with 4 bases between. CDR1 and CDR2 (germline): MDHEN, SYDVKM. CDR3 nucleotides: TGTGCCAGCGGGACTAACTATGGCTACACCTTC. Translated, it gives CASGTNYGYTF.

V usage is TRBV5-1 and J usage is TRBJ1-1; TRBD1 aligns across 8 bases. This CDR3 spans 13 amino acids. Germline CDR1 and CDR2: SGHRS and YFSETQ. J gave up 5 bases and V 4 bases, and 4 bases lay outside the gene matches. CDR3 DNA sequence: TGCGCCAGCAGCACCGGACAGGGTACTGAAGCTTTCTTT. Amino acids: CASSTGQGTEAFF.

The V gene is TRBV19, the J gene TRBJ2-2, with 9 bases identical to TRBD1. This CDR3 is 14 amino acids long. From germline, CDR1 is LNHDA and CDR2 SQIVND (reference sequence). The V segment lost 9 bases and the J segment 5 bases; nucleotides outside the gene matches: 7. The chain's CDR3 is CASARQGETGELFF. The DNA of the CDR3 is TGTGCCAGCGCGAGACAGGGGGAAACCGGGGAGCTGTTTTTT.

The chain couples TRBV2 to TRBJ2-1, with D maybe TRBD1 (6 bases). This CDR3 comprises 13 residues. Germline CDR1 and CDR2: SNHLY and FYNNEI. Trimming cost V 4 bases and J 8 bases, with 12 bases left between them. CDR3 in DNA: TGTGCCAGCAGTGTACAGGGCAGGGATGAGCAGTTCTTC. Translated: CASSVQGRDEQFF.